This is a list of T cell receptor beta chains from one sample in a study of T cell repertoires in cytomegalovirus infection. TCRdb processed the reads anew with MiXCR; each CDR3 protein has one entry. Among 150,000 to 180,000 distinct CDR3 sequences listed, roughly a quarter were seen once. Sequencing used PBMCs. The receptors were gathered from a human donor in good health (CMV status not recorded). Some clones in this sample may be carry-over from other donors' samples. Both conserved end residues are part of each CDR3. A D gene is named only where the DNA matches it firmly. Clone size is given for some rows only: seen once, a few or many times, or a class if the clone is expanded.

v_gene	j_gene	d_gene	abundance	CDR3nt	CDR3aa
TRBV6-5	TRBJ2-1	NA	NA	TGTGCCAGCAGTTACGGGAGCTCCTACAATGAGCAGTTCTTC	CASSYGSSYNEQFF
TRBV27	TRBJ2-3	TRBD2	NA	TGTGCCAGCAGGCCAAGCGGGAGAACAGATACGCAGTATTTT	CASRPSGRTDTQYF
TRBV28	TRBJ1-6	TRBD1	few	TGTGCCAGCAGTCCCCGACAGGGGCCGGGGTCACCCCTCCACTTT	CASSPRQGPGSPLHF
TRBV9	TRBJ1-6	TRBD1	NA	TGTGCCAGCAGCGTCCGGGACAGGGGTGGATCACCCCTCCACTTT	CASSVRDRGGSPLHF
TRBV7-6	TRBJ2-5	TRBD2	few	TGTGCCAGCAGCTTAGGTAGCGGGAGTTACCAAGAGACCCAGTACTTC	CASSLGSGSYQETQYF
TRBV7-9	TRBJ2-5	NA	many	TGTGCCAGCAGCTTAGAAGGGATAGAGACCCAGTACTTC	CASSLEGIETQYF
TRBV7-2	TRBJ1-2	NA	many	TGTGCCAGCAGCTCCCCGGCGGAGGGGGTAAACTATGGCTACACCTTC	CASSSPAEGVNYGYTF
TRBV20-1	TRBJ2-3	NA	NA	TGCAGTGCTAGATCCGGCCAACAGGGTGGCGGAGATACGCAGTATTTT	CSARSGQQGGGDTQYF
TRBV28	TRBJ1-4	NA	many	TGTGCCAGCAGTTTGAGACCCCCAATGGGGGAAAAACTGTTTTTT	CASSLRPPMGEKLFF
TRBV14	TRBJ2-7	NA	NA	TGTGCCAGCAGCCAAGCCCTCGGGACGCTAAACTACGAGCAGTACTTC	CASSQALGTLNYEQYF
TRBV19	TRBJ2-1	NA	NA	TGTGCCAGTAGTATTTTGCCCAGCTCCTACAATGAGCAGTTCTTC	CASSILPSSYNEQFF
TRBV27	TRBJ1-6	NA	NA	NA	CASSSSTGMRSPLHF
TRBV28	TRBJ1-4	NA	few	TGTGCCAGCATTTTACGTCAGGGGAAGCCTCAAACTAATGAAAAACTGTTTTTT	CASILRQGKPQTNEKLFF
TRBV12-3/TRBV12-4	TRBJ2-7	NA	many	TGTGCCAGCAGTTTTACTCTACTACGTGGGGAGAACTCCTACGAGCAGTACTTC	CASSFTLLRGENSYEQYF
TRBV12-3/TRBV12-4	TRBJ2-2	NA	few	TGTGCCAGCAGTTTCGAGGGGGCCGGGGAGCTGTTTTTT	CASSFEGAGELFF
TRBV6-6	TRBJ2-1	TRBD1	NA	TGTGCCAGCAGTTACCCCGGACAGGGAGCCTACAATGAGCAGTTCTTC	CASSYPGQGAYNEQFF
TRBV28	TRBJ1-5	TRBD1	many	TGTGCCAGCAGCCGGACAGGGGAAATCAATCAGCCCCAGCATTTT	CASSRTGEINQPQHF
TRBV28	TRBJ2-1	NA	many	TGTGCCAGCAGCGGCCCGAAACGGCGGCTGCTTGGGGAGCAGTTCTTC	CASSGPKRRLLGEQFF
TRBV4-1	TRBJ2-2	NA	few	TGCGCCAGCAGCCTCGGAGGGGGGGGCCTCGGGGAGCTGTTTTTT	CASSLGGGGLGELFF
TRBV6-2/TRBV6-3	TRBJ2-5	NA	NA	TGTGCCAGCACCGCAGGGCTTCGAGAGACCCAGTACTTC	CASTAGLRETQYF
TRBV11-2	TRBJ1-2	NA	NA	TGTGCCAGCAGCTTAGAAGGGGGGCAAGGCCGTCTCTATGGCTACACCTTC	CASSLEGGQGRLYGYTF
TRBV28	TRBJ2-1	TRBD2	many	TGTGCCAGCAGTCCGCCGACTAGCGGGTTATACAATGAGCAGTTCTTC	CASSPPTSGLYNEQFF
TRBV20-1	TRBJ1-2	NA	NA	TGCAGCCCGTCTCTGCGGGACGCCATCCGGGGCTACACCTTC	CSPSLRDAIRGYTF
TRBV7-2	TRBJ1-6	NA	many	TGTGCCAGCAGCTTAGGACGCACAGATTCACCCCTCCACTTT	CASSLGRTDSPLHF
TRBV6-5	TRBJ2-1	NA	NA	TGTGCCAGCAGGGGAAGCGGCTACAATGAGCAGTTCTTC	CASRGSGYNEQFF
TRBV11-2	TRBJ2-5	NA	many	TGTGCCAGCAGCACGGCAGGGAACCCGGGAGAGACCCAGTACTTC	CASSTAGNPGETQYF
TRBV7-8	TRBJ1-2	NA	many	TGTGCCAGCAGCTTAGGGGGCCAGACCTATGGCTACACCTTC	CASSLGGQTYGYTF
TRBV7-2	TRBJ1-4	TRBD1	many	TGTGCCAGCAGCCCGGGACAGTCCAGGGAAAAACTGTTTTTT	CASSPGQSREKLFF
TRBV2	TRBJ2-5	NA	few	TGTGCCAGCAGAAGACCAGGGGAAGAGACCCAGTACTTC	CASRRPGEETQYF
TRBV2	TRBJ2-1	TRBD2	NA	TGTGCCAGCAAGAGCGGGAGTTTTAATGAGCAGTTCTTC	CASKSGSFNEQFF
TRBV2	TRBJ2-2	TRBD2	few	TGTGCCAGCAGCGAGACTAGCGGGAGGTTCGGGGAGCTGTTTTTT	CASSETSGRFGELFF
TRBV12-3/TRBV12-4	TRBJ1-6	NA	many	TGTGCCAGCAGTTTATTCGGGGCGAATAATTCACCCCTCCACTTT	CASSLFGANNSPLHF
TRBV7-9	TRBJ2-7	NA	many	TGTGCCAGCAGCAGGGACACGGTGGCCTACGAGCAGTACTTC	CASSRDTVAYEQYF